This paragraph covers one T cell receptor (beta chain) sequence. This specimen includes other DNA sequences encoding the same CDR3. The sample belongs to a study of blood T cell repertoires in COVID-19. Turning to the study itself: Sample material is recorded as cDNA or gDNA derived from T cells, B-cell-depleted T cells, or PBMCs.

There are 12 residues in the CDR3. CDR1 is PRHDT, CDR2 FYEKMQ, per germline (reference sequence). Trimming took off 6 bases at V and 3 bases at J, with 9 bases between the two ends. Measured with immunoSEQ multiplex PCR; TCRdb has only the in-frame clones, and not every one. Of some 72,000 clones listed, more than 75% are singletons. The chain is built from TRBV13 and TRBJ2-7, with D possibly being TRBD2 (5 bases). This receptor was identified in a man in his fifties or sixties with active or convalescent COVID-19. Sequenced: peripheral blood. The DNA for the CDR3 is TGTGCCAGCAGTACCCGGGACTACGAGCAGTACTTC. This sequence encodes CASSTRDYEQYF.